The 2 T cell receptor beta chains below all came from one sample that was sequenced in a study of blood T cell repertoires in COVID-19 (dated by TCRdb to 2019 to 2021). Libraries were made using the immunoSEQ multiplex PCR assay. In its TCRdb copy, this immuneACCESS table keeps in-frame sequences only and misses some clones. Where compared with another copy, unresolved V genes explain less than half of these, and the others have no known cause. Within this sample are about 160,000 clones, with 82% of them counted one time only. In total, the top ten clones hold 15% to 20% of the sample. Sequences were obtained from PBMCs or T cells enriched from blood (not recorded which). The receptors here all came from a man between 60 and 75 years old who had recovered from COVID-19.

The chain joins TRBV5-5 to TRBJ1-4; 8 nucleotides match TRBD1. The junction had 22 bases not matched to a gene; V was cut back by 4 bases and J by 8 bases. The germline gives CDR1 SGHKS, CDR2 YYEKEE (reference sequence). The CDR3 contains 19 residues. The CDR3 DNA is TGTGCCAGCAGCCGCCTTCTAGTGGACAGGGTCCTGAAGGGAGAAAAACTGTTTTTT. Amino acids: CASSRLLVDRVLKGEKLFF.

This chain joins TRBV7-6 and TRBJ2-3; 10 nucleotides line up with TRBD2. J lost 5 bases, V lost 5 bases, and 10 bases had no gene match. The germline V gene encodes CDR1 SGHVS and CDR2 FNYEAQ. The CDR3 is made up of 16 amino acids. CDR3 nucleotides: TGTGCCAGCAGCCACGACAGCGGGGGGGCCAAAGATACGCAGTATTTT. It is translated as CASSHDSGGAKDTQYF.